Reported below is one T cell receptor beta chain. Its antigen is undetermined. This entry is derived from a study of T-cell reconstitution after alpha-beta-depleted transplantation in children. Findings of the study overall: T-cell counts and diversity at one year post-transplant came mainly from newly produced T cells. Surviving recipient T cells and intrathymic progenitors accounted for some patients' high TCRbeta diversity at day 60. Where alpha-beta T cells came from about two months after transplant was reportedly several hundred expanded graft clones.

Germline CDR1 reads SGHVS; CDR2 reads FNYEAQ. The V gene end was trimmed by 2 bases and the J gene end by 7 bases; junction bases not matched to a gene: 14. The CDR3 consists of 16 residues. This sample's TCRbeta library carried unique molecular identifier barcodes. TCRdb re-called the PCR reads through MiXCR, storing one row per CDR3 protein. The sample carries some 600,000 distinct CDR3 sequences, 10% to 15% recorded once. J is TRBJ2-7 and V is TRBV7-6; 7 bases match TRBD2. The source is a male patient younger than 18 who had a stem cell transplant for acute myeloid leukemia, so the T cells may come from the graft donor. Sequencing used PBMCs, mostly from graft donor cells, obtained 360 days after TCRalphabeta/CD19-depleted stem cell transplant. The CDR3 DNA is TGTGCCAGCAGCTTAAAGAGTGTAGCGGGTATGGTTGAGCAGTACTTC. Protein product: CASSLKSVAGMVEQYF.